Presented here are 9 T cell receptor beta chains from one specimen sequenced in a study of blood T cell repertoires in COVID-19. Data came from immunoSEQ multiplex PCR; TCRdb stores just in-frame clones and leaves some out. The sample holds some 250,000 clones; approximately 85% are singletons and the top ten take about 0.74%. The sample comprised peripheral blood. Source of these receptors: a woman in her 30s with acute or convalescent COVID-19.

This chain joins TRBV29-1 and TRBJ2-1, with 12 bases matching TRBD2. There are 17 residues in the CDR3. Germline V CDR1 and CDR2: SQVTM, ANQGSEA. The ends lost 4 bases at V and 6 bases at J; junction bases unmatched: 13. CDR3 amino acids: CSVGGGLAGGDRNEQFF. The CDR3 bases are TGCAGCGTTGGGGGAGGGCTAGCGGGAGGGGATCGCAATGAGCAGTTCTTC.

This clone has just one count. This sequence joins TRBV5-4 and TRBJ2-7; 8 nucleotides match TRBD2. Losses at the gene ends were 3 bases for V and 5 bases for J; bases not matched to a gene: 7. CDR3 length: 14 amino acids. The V gene's germline CDR1 is SGHNT and CDR2 YYREEE (reference sequence). CDR3 sequence reads: CASSSSGWSDEQYF. The CDR3 DNA reads TGTGCCAGCAGCTCTAGCGGGTGGTCCGACGAGCAGTACTTC.

The V and J genes are TRBV30 and TRBJ2-7; a possible D gene is TRBD1 (5 bases). The CDR3 runs 13 residues. CDR1 is GTSNPN and CDR2 is SVGIG in the germline V gene (reference sequence). Trimming removed 0 bases from V and 2 bases from J, with 8 bases in between. Written as DNA, the CDR3 is TGTGCCTGGAGTGTACAGGTTACCTACGAGCAGTACTTC. Its translation: CAWSVQVTYEQYF.

This chain joins TRBV13 and TRBJ1-1; the D is unclear. Looked up from germline, CDR1 is PRHDT and CDR2 is FYEKMQ (reference sequence). V was pared by 5 bases and J by 4 bases, with 14 bases between. The CDR3 totals 14 residues. CDR3 coding DNA: TGTGCCAGCAGCGCGTCCCTGGAGGCCACTGAAGCTTTCTTT. Its translation: CASSASLEATEAFF. Supplemented by reference TRBV13 and TRBJ1-1, the full variable domain reads AAGVIQSPRHLIKEKRETATLKCYPIPRHDTVYWYQQGPGQDPQFLISFYEKMQSDKGSIPDRFSAQQFSDYHSELNMSSLELGDSALYFCASSASLEATEAFFGQGTRLTVV.

The chain has TRBV7-8 and TRBJ2-1; 12 nucleotides match TRBD2. Germline trimming cut 1 base from V and 7 bases from J; bases unmatched to any gene: 5. This CDR3 has 16 amino acids. CDR1 SGHVS and CDR2 FQNEAQ come from the germline V gene. The CDR3 sequence is CASSLELAGGYNEQFF. CDR3 DNA: TGTGCCAGCAGCTTAGAACTAGCGGGAGGATATAATGAGCAGTTCTTC.

This chain connects TRBV19 to TRBJ2-1; 10 positions agree with TRBD1. Germline V gene lookup returns CDR1 LNHDA and CDR2 SQIVND (reference sequence). Losses at the gene ends were 2 bases for V and 7 bases for J; bases not matched to a gene: 8. This CDR3 has 16 amino acids. This CDR3 reads CASSIPDRGAWNEQFF. The DNA of the CDR3 is TGTGCCAGTAGTATACCGGACAGGGGGGCTTGGAATGAGCAGTTCTTC.

The rearrangement joins TRBV27 to TRBJ1-1, with no clear D. The CDR3 length is 14 residues. Germline V gives CDR1 MNHEY, CDR2 SMNVEV (reference sequence). Trimming took 5 bases from V and 4 from J, leaving 14 bases between them. The CDR3 coding sequence is TGTGCCAGCAGTGGGAGGGCCAGGAGCACTGAAGCTTTCTTT. This codes for CASSGRARSTEAFF.

V gene TRBV6-1 combines with J gene TRBJ2-7; 12 bases agree with TRBD2. The length of the CDR3 is 16 residues. Germline values: CDR1 MNHNS, CDR2 SASEGT. J lost 2 bases, V lost 3 bases, and 5 bases had no gene match. The CDR3 DNA reads TGTGCCAGCAGTGATCTAGCGGGAGGGGATCCCTACGAGCAGTACTTC. Protein product: CASSDLAGGDPYEQYF.

This clone was observed a handful of times. This chain links TRBV6-5 with TRBJ1-3; no clear D gene. The CDR3 is 14 residues long. The ends were cut back, 8 bases at V and 0 bases at J, with 11 bases in the middle. The germline CDR1 and CDR2 sequences are MNHEY and SVGAGI. The CDR3 sequence is CASGRLTSGNTIYF. The CDR3 nucleotides read TGTGCCAGCGGCAGGCTCACCTCTGGAAACACCATATATTTT.